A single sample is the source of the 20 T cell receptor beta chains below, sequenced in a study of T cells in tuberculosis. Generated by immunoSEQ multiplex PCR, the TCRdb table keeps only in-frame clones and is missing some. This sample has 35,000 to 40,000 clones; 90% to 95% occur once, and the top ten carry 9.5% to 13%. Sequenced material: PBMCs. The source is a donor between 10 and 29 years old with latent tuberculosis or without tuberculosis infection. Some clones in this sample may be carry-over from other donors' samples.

The CDR3 bases are TGTGCCAGCAGCCTAACGGGACTAGCGGGCTCCTACGAGCAGTACGTC. Residues: CASSLTGLAGSYEQYV. The chain uses TRBV7-8 and TRBJ2-7; 12 bases are a match to TRBD2. The J segment lost 0 bases and the V segment lost 5 bases, leaving 5 bases of the junction unmatched. The CDR3 totals 16 residues. Germline V CDR1 and CDR2: SGHVS, FQNEAQ.

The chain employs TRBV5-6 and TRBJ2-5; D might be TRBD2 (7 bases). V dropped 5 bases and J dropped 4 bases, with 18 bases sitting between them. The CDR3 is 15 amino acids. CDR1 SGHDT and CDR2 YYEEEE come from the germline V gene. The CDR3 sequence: CASSQWGGLSETQYF. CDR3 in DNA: TGTGCCAGCAGTCAGTGGGGGGGCCTGTCAGAGACCCAGTACTTC. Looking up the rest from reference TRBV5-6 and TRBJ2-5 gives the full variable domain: DAGVTQSPTHLIKTRGQQVTLRCSPKSGHDTVSWYQQALGQGPQFIFQYYEEEERQRGNFPDRFSGHQFPNYSSELNVNALLLGDSALYLCASSQWGGLSETQYFGPGTRLLVL.

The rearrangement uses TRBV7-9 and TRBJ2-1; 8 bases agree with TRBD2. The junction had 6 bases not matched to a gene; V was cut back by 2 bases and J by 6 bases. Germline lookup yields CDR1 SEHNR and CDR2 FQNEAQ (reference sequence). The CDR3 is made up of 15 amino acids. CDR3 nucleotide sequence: TGTGCCAGCAGCTTATACGGGGGGGCAATCAATGAGCAGTTCTTC. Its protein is CASSLYGGAINEQFF.

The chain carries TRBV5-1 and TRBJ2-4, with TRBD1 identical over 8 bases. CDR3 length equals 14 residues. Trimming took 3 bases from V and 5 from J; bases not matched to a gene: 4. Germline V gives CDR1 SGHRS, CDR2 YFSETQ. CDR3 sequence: CASSSATGENIQYF. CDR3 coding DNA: TGCGCCAGCAGCTCGGCGACAGGGGAAAACATTCAGTACTTC.

CDR3 region: CASSDLRDSTGELFF. The CDR3 DNA reads TGTGCCAGCAGCGATCTCCGAGACAGCACCGGGGAGCTGTTTTTT. The chain employs TRBV11-2 and TRBJ2-2; maybe TRBD1 (5 bases). The CDR3 runs to 15 residues. V shed 5 bases and J shed 4 bases, with 14 bases lying between them. Germline V gene sequence: CDR1 SGHAT, CDR2 FQNNGV. The entire variable domain, with the rest obtained from reference TRBV11-2 and TRBJ2-2, is as follows: EAGVAQSPRYKIIEKRQSVAFWCNPISGHATLYWYQQILGQGPKLLIQFQNNGVVDDSQLPKDRFSAERLKGVDSTLKIQPAKLEDSAVYLCASSDLRDSTGELFFGEGSRLTVL.

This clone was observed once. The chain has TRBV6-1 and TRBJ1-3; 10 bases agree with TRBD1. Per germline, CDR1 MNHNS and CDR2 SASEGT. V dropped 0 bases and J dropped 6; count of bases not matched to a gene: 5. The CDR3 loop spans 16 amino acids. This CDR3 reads CASSEAIGQGENTIYF. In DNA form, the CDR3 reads TGTGCCAGCAGTGAAGCGATAGGACAGGGGGAAAACACCATATATTTT.

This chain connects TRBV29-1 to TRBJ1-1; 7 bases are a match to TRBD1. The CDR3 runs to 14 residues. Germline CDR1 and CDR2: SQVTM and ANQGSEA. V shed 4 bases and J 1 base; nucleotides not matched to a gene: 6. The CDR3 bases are TGCAGCGTTGCCCGTGGGGACAGGAACACTGAAGCTTTCTTT. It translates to CSVARGDRNTEAFF.

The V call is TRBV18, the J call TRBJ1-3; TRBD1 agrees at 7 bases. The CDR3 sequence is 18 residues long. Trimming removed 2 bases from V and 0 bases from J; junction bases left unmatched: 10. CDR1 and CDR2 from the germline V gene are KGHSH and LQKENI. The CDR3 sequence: CASSPVATGQLSGNTIYF. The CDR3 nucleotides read TGTGCCAGCTCACCAGTCGCTACGGGACAGCTCTCTGGAAACACCATATATTTT.

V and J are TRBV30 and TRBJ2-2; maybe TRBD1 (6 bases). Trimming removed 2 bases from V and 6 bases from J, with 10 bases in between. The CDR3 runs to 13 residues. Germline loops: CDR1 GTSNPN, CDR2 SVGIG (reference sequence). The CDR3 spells CAWSNRVAGELFF. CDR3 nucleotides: TGTGCCTGGAGTAACAGGGTTGCCGGGGAGCTGTTTTTT.

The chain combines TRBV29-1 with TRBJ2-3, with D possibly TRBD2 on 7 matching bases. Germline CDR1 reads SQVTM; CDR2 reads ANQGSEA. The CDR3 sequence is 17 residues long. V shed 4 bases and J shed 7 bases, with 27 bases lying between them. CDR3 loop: CSVAIGGGLVRTNTQYF. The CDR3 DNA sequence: TGCAGCGTTGCTATCGGCGGGGGCCTAGTACGAACAAATACGCAGTATTTT.

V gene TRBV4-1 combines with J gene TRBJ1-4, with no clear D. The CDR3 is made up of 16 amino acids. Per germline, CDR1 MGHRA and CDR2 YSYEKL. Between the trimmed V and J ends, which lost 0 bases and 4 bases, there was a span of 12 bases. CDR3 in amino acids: CASSQETGLNNEKLFF. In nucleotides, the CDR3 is TGCGCCAGCAGCCAAGAGACGGGTCTGAATAATGAAAAACTGTTTTTT.

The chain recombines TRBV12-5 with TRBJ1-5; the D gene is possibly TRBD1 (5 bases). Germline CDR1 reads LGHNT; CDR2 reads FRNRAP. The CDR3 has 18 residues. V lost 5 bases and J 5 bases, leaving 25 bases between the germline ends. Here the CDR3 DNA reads TGTGCTAGTGGTCCAGAACTCGTTGGGGGGGGTCAGGATCAGCCCCAGCATTTT. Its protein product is CASGPELVGGGQDQPQHF.

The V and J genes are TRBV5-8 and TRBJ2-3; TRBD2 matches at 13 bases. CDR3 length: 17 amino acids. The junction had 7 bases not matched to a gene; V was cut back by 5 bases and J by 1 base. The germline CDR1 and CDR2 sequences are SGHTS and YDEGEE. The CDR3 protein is CASSRSGTSGGTDTQYF. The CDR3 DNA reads TGTGCCAGCAGTCGCTCCGGGACTAGCGGGGGCACAGATACGCAGTATTTT.

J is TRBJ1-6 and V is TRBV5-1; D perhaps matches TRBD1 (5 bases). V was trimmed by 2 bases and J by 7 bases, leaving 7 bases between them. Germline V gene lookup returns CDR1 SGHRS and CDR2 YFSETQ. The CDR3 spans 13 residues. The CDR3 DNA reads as TGCGCCAGCAGCTTAGGGGTCAATTCACCCCTCCACTTT. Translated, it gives CASSLGVNSPLHF.

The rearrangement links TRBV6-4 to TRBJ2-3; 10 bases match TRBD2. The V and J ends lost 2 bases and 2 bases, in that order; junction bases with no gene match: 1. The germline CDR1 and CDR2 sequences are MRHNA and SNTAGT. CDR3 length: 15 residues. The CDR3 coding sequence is TGTGCCAGCAGTGACGGGACTAGCGTCACAGATACGCAGTATTTT. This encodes CASSDGTSVTDTQYF.

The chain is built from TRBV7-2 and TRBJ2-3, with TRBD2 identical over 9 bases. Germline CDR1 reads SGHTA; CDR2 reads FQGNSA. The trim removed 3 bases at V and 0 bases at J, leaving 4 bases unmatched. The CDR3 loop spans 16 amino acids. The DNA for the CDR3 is TGTGCCAGCAGCTTTAGCGGGGGACGCAGCACAGATACGCAGTATTTT. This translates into CASSFSGGRSTDTQYF. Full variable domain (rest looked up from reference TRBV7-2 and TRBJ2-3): GAGVSQSPSNKVTEKGKDVELRCDPISGHTALYWYRQSLGQGLEFLIYFQGNSAPDKSGLPSDRFSAERTGGSVSTLTIQRTQQEDSAVYLCASSFSGGRSTDTQYFGPGTRLTVL.

CDR3 protein: CASSLTGVYGYTF. The CDR3 DNA is TGCGCCAGCAGCTTGACAGGGGTCTATGGCTACACCTTC. J is TRBJ1-2 and V is TRBV4-3; 8 bases are shared with TRBD1. The germline gives CDR1 LGHNA, CDR2 YSLEER. Germline trimming cut 5 bases from V and 4 bases from J; bases unmatched to any gene: 3. CDR3 length equals 13 residues.

CDR3 in DNA: TGTGCCAGCAGTTACTCTGCAGGGGAATCACCCCTCCACTTT. Amino acids: CASSYSAGESPLHF. V usage is TRBV6-6 and J usage is TRBJ1-6; a weak D match, TRBD1 (6 bases). Trimming took 0 bases from V and 10 from J, leaving 10 bases between them. The CDR3 contains 14 residues. Germline values: CDR1 MNHNY, CDR2 SVGAGI (reference sequence).

The CDR3 nucleotides are TGTGCCAGCAGTTACCTTAGACGGGGGAGGGAGACCCAGTACTTC. Translating it yields CASSYLRRGRETQYF. The chain has TRBV6-6 and TRBJ2-5; TRBD2 is a possible D gene (6 bases). Germline V gives CDR1 MNHNY, CDR2 SVGAGI (reference sequence). V shed 2 bases and J shed 5 bases, with 15 bases lying between them. The CDR3 extends over 15 amino acids.

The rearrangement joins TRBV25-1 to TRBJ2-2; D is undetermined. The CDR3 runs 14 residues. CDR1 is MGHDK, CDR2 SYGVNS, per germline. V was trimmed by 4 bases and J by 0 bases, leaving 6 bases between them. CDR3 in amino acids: CASSAFSNTGELFF. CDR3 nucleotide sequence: TGTGCCAGCAGTGCTTTTTCGAACACCGGGGAGCTGTTTTTT.